This T cell receptor (beta chain) derives from a study of immune characterization of retroperitoneal liposarcoma. TCRdb analysed the PCR reads with MiXCR anew, one entry per CDR3 protein. The table shows approximately 10,000 distinct CDR3 sequences, with 28% occurring only once. The CDR3 covers 16 residues. Germline CDR1 is MNHNS and CDR2 is SASEGT. Sequenced sample: tumor tissue. This rearrangement joins TRBV6-1 to TRBJ2-1, with TRBD2 identical over 7 bases. The J call may be in error: the DNA end matches TRBJ2-7 better. The clonotype was recovered from a female donor with retroperitoneal liposarcoma. The CDR3: CASSSARGDYYNEQYF. CDR3 DNA: TGTGCCAGCAGTTCCGCACGGGGGGACTACTACAATGAGCAGTACTTC.